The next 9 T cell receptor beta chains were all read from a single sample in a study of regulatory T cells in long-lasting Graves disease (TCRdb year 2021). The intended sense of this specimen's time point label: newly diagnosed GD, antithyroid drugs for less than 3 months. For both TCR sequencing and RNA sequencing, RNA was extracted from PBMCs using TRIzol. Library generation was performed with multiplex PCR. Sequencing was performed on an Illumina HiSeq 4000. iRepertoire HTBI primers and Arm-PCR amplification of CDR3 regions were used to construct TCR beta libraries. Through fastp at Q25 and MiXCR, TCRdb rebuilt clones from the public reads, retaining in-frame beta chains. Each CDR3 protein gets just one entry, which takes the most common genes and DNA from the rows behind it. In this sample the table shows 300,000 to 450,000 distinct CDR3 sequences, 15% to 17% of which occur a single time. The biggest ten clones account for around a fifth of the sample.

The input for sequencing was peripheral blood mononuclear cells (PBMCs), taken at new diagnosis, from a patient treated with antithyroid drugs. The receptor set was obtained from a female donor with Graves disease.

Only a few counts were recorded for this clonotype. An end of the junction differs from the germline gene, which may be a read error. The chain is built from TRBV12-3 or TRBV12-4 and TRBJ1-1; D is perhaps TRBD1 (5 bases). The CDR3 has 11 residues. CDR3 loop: CASSLGGEASF. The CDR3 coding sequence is TGTGCCAGCAGTTTAGGAGGGGAAGCTTCCTTT.

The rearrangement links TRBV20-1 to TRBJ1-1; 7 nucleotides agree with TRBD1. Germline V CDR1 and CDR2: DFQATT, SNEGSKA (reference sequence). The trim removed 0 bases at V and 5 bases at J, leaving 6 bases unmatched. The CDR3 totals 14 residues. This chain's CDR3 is CSARDRQGETEAFF. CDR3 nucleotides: TGCAGTGCTAGAGATCGACAGGGAGAAACTGAAGCTTTCTTT.

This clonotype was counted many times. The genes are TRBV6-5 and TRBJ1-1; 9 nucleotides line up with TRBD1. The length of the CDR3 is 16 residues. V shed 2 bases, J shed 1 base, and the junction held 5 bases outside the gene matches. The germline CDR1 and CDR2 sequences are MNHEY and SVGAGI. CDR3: CASSYTSDRGNTEAFF. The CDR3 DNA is TGTGCCAGCAGTTACACCTCGGACAGGGGGAACACTGAAGCTTTCTTT.

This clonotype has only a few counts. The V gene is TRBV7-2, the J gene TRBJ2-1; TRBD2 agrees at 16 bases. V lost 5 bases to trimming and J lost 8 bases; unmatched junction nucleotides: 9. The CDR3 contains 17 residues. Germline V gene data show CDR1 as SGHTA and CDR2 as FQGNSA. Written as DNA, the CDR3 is TGTGCCAGCAGCCGTGGGACTAGCGGGGGGGCTAGGGATGAGCAGTTCTTC. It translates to CASSRGTSGGARDEQFF.

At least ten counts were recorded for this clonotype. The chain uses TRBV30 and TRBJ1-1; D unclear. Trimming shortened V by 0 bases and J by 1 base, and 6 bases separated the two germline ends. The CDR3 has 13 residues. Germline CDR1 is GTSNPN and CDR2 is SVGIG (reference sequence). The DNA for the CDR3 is TGTGCCTGGAGTGTACGGCGGAACACTGAAGCTTTCTTT. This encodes CAWSVRRNTEAFF.

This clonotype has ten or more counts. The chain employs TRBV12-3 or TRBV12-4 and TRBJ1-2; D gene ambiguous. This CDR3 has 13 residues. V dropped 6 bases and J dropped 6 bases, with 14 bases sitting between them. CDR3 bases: TGTGCCAGCAGCCCAACTTCAGCCGATGGCTACACCTTC. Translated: CASSPTSADGYTF.

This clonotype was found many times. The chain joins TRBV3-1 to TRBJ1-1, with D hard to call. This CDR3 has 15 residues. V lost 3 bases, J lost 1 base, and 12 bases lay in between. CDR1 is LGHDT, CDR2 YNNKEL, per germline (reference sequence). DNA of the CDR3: TGTGCCAGCAGCCAGGGAGGGTGGTGGAACACTGAAGCTTTCTTT. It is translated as CASSQGGWWNTEAFF.

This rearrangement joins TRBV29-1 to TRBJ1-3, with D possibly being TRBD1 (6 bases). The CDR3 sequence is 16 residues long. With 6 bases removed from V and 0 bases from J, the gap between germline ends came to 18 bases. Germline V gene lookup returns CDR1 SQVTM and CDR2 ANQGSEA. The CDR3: CSVDTPSGVSGNTIYF. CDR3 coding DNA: TGCAGCGTGGACACCCCATCAGGGGTCTCTGGAAACACCATATATTTT.

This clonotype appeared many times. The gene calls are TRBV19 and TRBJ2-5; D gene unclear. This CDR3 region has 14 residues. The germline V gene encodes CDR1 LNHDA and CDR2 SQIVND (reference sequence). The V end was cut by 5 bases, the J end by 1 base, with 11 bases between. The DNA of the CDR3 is TGTGCCAGTAGTCCATCGCTCGGCCAAGAGACCCAGTACTTC. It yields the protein CASSPSLGQETQYF.